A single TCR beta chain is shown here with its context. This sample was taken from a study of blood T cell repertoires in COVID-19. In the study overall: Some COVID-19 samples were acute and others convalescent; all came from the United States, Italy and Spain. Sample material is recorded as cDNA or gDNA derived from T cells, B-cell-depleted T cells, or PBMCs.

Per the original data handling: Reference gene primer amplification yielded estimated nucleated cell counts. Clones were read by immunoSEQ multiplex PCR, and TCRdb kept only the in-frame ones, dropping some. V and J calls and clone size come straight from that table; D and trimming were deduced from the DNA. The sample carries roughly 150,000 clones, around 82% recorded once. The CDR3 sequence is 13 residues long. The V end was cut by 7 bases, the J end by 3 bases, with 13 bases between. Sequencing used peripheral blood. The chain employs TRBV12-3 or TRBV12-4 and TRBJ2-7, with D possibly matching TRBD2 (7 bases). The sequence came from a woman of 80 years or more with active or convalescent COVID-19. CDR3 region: CASTGGQGYEQYF. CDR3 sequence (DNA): TGTGCCAGCACCGGGGGGCAGGGCTACGAGCAGTACTTC.